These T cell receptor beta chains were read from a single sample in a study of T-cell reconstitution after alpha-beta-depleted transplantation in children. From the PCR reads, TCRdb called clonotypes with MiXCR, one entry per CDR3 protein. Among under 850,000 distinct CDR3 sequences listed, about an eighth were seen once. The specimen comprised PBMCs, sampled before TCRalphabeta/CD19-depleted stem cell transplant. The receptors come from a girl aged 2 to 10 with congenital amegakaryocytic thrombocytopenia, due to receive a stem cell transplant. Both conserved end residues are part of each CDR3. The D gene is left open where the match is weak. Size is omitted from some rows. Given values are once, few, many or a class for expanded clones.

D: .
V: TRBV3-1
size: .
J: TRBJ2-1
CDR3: CASSQGRVGGNEQFF
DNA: TGTGCCAGCAGCCAAGGGAGGGTAGGTGGCAATGAGCAGTTCTTC

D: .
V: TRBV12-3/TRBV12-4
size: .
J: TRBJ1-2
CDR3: CASTHQLGATSRGGYTF
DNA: TGTGCCAGCACCCATCAATTAGGGGCCACCTCCCGGGGTGGCTACACCTTC

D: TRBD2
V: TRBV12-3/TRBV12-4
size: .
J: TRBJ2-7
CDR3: CASSPGRLAGVPHEQYF
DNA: TGTGCCAGCAGCCCTGGGAGACTAGCGGGAGTTCCCCACGAGCAGTACTTC

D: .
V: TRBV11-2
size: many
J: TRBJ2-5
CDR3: CASSSTRLEETQYF
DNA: TGTGCCAGCAGCTCGACTAGGTTGGAAGAGACCCAGTACTTC

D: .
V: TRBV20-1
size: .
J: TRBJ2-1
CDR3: CSAGGAVDEQFF
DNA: TGCAGTGCTGGGGGGGCAGTCGATGAGCAGTTCTTC

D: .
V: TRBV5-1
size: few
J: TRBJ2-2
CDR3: CASSLGTKNTGELFF
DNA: TGCGCCAGCAGCTTGGGGACAAAAAACACCGGGGAGCTGTTTTTT

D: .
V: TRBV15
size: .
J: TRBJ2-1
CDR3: CATSRDFGAINEQFF
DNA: TGTGCCACCAGCAGAGACTTTGGCGCCATCAATGAGCAGTTCTTC

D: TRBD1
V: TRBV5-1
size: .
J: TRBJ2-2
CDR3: CASSLASTETGTRIFDTGELFF
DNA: TGCGCCAGCAGCTTGGCTTCGACTGAGACAGGGACCCGAATTTTCGACACCGGGGAGCTGTTTTTT

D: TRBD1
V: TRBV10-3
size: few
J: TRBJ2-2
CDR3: CATYRTGAGGELFF
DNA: TGTGCCACCTATAGGACAGGGGCAGGCGGGGAGCTGTTTTTT

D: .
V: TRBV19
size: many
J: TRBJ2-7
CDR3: CASSFRTASYEQYF
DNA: TGTGCCAGTAGTTTCCGGACCGCATCCTACGAGCAGTACTTC

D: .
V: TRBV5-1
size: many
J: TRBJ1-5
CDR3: CASSLAGHLSNQPQHF
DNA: TGCGCCAGCAGCTTGGCGGGACACCTTAGCAATCAGCCCCAGCATTTT

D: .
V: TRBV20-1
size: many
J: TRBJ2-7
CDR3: CSARAGGYEQYF
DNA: TGCAGTGCTAGAGCTGGTGGCTACGAGCAGTACTTC

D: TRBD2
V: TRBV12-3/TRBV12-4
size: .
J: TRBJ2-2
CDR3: CASRTSVNTGELFF
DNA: TGTGCCAGCAGGACTAGCGTCAACACCGGGGAGCTGTTTTTT

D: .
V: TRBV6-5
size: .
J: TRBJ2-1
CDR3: CASSYSIWRGSYNEQFF
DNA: TGTGCCAGCAGTTACTCGATTTGGAGGGGTTCCTACAATGAGCAGTTCTTC

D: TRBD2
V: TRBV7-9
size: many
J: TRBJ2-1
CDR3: CASSRSGRPNEQFF
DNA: TGTGCCAGCAGCCGTAGCGGGAGGCCCAATGAGCAGTTCTTC

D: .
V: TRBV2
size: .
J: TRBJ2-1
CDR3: CASIINRSSYNEQFF
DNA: TGTGCCAGCATTATAAACAGGAGCTCCTACAATGAGCAGTTCTTC

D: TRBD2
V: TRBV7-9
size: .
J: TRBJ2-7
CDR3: CASSLRGLDYEQYF
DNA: TGTGCCAGCAGCTTAAGGGGACTAGACTACGAGCAGTACTTC

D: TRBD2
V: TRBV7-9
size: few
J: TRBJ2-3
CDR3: CASRGGRADTQYF
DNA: TGTGCCAGCAGGGGAGGGCGCGCAGATACGCAGTATTTT

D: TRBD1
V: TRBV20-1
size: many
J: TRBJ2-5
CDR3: CSARDGRGSQETQYF
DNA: TGCAGTGCTAGAGATGGCAGGGGGTCCCAAGAGACCCAGTACTTC

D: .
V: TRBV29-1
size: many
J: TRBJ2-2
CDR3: CSVDGTPGELFF
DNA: TGCAGCGTTGACGGGACACCTGGGGAGCTGTTTTTT

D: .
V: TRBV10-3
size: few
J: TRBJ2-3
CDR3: CAISESSAIQYF
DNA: TGTGCCATCAGTGAGTCAAGCGCTATTCAGTATTTT

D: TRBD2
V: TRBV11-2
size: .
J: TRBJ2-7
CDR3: CASSAPSGNSYEQYF
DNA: TGTGCCAGCAGCGCACCTAGCGGAAACTCCTACGAGCAGTACTTC

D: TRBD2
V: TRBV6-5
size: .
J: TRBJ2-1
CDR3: CASSYAGGPDEQFF
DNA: TGTGCCAGCAGTTACGCGGGAGGGCCGGATGAGCAGTTCTTC

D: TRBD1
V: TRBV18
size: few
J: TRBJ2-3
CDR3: CASSPTGLTTDTQYF
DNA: TGTGCCAGCTCGCCGACAGGGTTAACCACAGATACGCAGTATTTT

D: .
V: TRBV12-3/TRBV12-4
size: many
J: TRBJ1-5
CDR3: CASSKDPGRQPNQPQHF
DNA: TGTGCCAGCAGTAAGGATCCGGGACGGCAACCTAATCAGCCCCAGCATTTT

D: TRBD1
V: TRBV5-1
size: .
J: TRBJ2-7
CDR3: CASSLGDRTPYEQYF
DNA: TGCGCCAGCAGCTTGGGGGACAGGACCCCCTACGAGCAGTACTTC

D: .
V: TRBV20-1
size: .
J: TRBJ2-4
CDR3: CSAREGMAKNIQYF
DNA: TGCAGTGCGCGGGAAGGGATGGCCAAAAACATTCAGTACTTC

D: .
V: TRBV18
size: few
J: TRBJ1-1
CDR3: CASSPPRGGDTEAFF
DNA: TGTGCCAGCTCACCACCGAGGGGTGGGGACACTGAAGCTTTCTTT

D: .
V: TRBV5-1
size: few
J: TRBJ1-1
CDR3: CASRRPETSSEAFF
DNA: TGCGCCAGCCGCAGGCCCGAGACGAGCTCTGAAGCTTTCTTT

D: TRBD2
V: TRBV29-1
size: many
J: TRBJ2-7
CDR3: CSVAGGGSYEQYF
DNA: TGCAGCGTCGCCGGGGGGGGCTCCTACGAGCAGTACTTC

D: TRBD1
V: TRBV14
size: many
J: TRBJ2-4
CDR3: CASSQEGQRNIQYF
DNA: TGTGCCAGCAGCCAAGAGGGACAGCGAAACATTCAGTACTTC

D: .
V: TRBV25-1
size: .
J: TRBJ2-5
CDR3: CASSDLDTLKETQYF
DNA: TGTGCCAGCAGTGATCTGGACACCCTCAAGGAGACCCAGTACTTC

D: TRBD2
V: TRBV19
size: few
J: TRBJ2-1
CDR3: CASTNGLAGGPYEQFF
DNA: TGTGCCAGTACAAATGGGCTAGCGGGAGGGCCGTATGAGCAGTTCTTC

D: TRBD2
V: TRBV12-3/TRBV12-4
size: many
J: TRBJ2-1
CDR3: CASSQLATAEYNEQFF
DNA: TGTGCCAGCAGCCAACTAGCGACCGCGGAGTACAATGAGCAGTTCTTC

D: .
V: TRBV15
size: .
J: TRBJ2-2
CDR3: CATSRKGTGELFF
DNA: TGTGCCACCAGCAGGAAGGGGACCGGGGAGCTGTTTTTT

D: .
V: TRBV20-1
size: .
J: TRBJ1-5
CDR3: CSAREGGSPQPQHF
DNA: TGCAGTGCTAGAGAGGGGGGCAGCCCTCAGCCCCAGCATTTT

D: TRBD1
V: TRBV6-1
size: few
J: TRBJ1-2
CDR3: CASRGLGGGQGFAGYTF
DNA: TGTGCCAGCAGAGGCCTGGGGGGGGGACAGGGGTTCGCTGGCTACACCTTC

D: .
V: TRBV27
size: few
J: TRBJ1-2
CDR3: CASSYDSYGYGYTF
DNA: TGTGCCAGCAGTTACGACAGTTACGGCTATGGCTACACCTTC

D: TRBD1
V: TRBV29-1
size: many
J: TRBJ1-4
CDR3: CSAGDRMEKLFF
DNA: TGCAGCGCAGGGGACAGGATGGAAAAACTGTTTTTT

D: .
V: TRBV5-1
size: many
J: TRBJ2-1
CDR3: CASSRTGGVFALYNEQFF
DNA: TGCGCCAGCAGCAGAACCGGTGGGGTTTTTGCCTTATACAATGAGCAGTTCTTC

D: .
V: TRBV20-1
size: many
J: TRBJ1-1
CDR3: CSAGPTFF
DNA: TGCAGTGCTGGCCCGACTTTCTTT

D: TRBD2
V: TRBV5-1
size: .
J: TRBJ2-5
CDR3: CASNPGLAGEQETQYF
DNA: TGCGCCAGCAACCCGGGACTAGCGGGAGAGCAAGAGACCCAGTACTTC

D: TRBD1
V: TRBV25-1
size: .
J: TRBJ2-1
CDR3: CASSPNPNPGDRGSNEQFF
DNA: TGTGCCAGCAGCCCGAACCCCAATCCCGGAGACAGGGGGTCCAATGAGCAGTTCTTC

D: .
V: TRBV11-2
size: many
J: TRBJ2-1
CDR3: CASSPITSSYNEQFF
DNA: TGTGCCAGCAGCCCCATTACGAGCTCCTACAATGAGCAGTTCTTC

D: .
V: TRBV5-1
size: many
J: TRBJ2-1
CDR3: CASTSSSYNEQFF
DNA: TGCGCCAGCACTTCGAGCTCCTACAATGAGCAGTTCTTC

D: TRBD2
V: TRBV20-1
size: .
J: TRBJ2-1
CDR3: CCALRGWRETSYNEQFF
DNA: TGCTGTGCTTTAAGAGGGTGGCGGGAGACCTCCTACAATGAGCAGTTCTTC

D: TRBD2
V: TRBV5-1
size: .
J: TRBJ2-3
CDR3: CASSSSPAGVQDTQYF
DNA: TGCGCCAGCAGCTCTTCCCCAGCGGGAGTACAAGATACGCAGTATTTT

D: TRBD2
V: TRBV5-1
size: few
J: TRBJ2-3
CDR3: CASSLGREGGTDTQYF
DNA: TGCGCCAGCAGCTTGGGGCGGGAGGGAGGCACAGATACGCAGTATTTT

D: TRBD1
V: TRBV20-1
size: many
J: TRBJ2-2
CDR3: CSFGTGNTGELFF
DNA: TGCAGTTTCGGGACAGGGAACACCGGGGAGCTGTTTTTT

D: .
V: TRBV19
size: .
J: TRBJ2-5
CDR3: CASSMTPVQERPETQYF
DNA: TGTGCCAGTAGTATGACCCCAGTCCAGGAGAGGCCAGAGACCCAGTACTTC

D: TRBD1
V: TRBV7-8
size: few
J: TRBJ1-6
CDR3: CASSSSGTANSPLHF
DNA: TGTGCCAGCAGCTCCTCCGGGACAGCAAATTCACCCCTCCACTTT

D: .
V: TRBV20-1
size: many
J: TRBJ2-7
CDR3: CSAPVEGASYEQYF
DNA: TGCAGTGCTCCGGTGGAGGGGGCCTCCTACGAGCAGTACTTC

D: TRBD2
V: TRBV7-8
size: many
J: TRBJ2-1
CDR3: CASSDDGLAGVIRNEQFF
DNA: TGTGCCAGCAGCGACGATGGACTAGCGGGAGTAATACGCAATGAGCAGTTCTTC